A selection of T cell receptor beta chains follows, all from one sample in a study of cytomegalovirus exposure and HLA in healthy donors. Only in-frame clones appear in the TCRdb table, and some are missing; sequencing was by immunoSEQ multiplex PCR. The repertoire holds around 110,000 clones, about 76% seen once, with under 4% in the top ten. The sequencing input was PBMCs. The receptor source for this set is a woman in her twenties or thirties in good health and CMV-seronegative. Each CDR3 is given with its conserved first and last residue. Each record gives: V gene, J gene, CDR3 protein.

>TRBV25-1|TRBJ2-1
CASSEWLASGTLEQFF
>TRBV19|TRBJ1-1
CASSLPRQGANTEAFF
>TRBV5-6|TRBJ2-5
CASSLEERTGEETQYF
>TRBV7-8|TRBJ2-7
CASSLSNAGGREQYF
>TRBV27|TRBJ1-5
CASSLKRTGEQPQHF
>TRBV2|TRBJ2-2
CATEGSPVVTGELFF
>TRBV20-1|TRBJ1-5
CSARGGQPQHF
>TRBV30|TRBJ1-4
CAWSSRGSCEKLFF
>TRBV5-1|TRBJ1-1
CASSFGQGLNAEAFF
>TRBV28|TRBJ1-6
CASRTSSTGTPYNSPLHF
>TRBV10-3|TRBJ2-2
CAISGGTGFPGELFF
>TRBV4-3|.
CASSQSLAGGYEQYF
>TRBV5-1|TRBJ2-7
CASSQKTGASSYEQYF
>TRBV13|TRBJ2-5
CASSRTSGQETQYF
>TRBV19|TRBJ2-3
CASGRATDTQYF
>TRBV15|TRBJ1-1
CATSRDFQGVNTEAFF
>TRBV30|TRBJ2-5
CAWSALDRGRGQYF
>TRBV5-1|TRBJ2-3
CASSPGLDSSTDTQYF
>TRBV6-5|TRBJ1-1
CASSYSGGDTEAFF
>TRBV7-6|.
CASSPILAGVREQYF
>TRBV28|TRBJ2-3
CASSSRTDADTQYF
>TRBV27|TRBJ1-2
CASSPGRENYGYTF
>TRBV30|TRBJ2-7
CAWSVGQGSYEQYF
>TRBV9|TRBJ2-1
CASSVATSGSGNEQFF
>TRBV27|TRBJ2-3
CASSLPGQEFTDTQYF
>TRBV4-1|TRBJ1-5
CASSQDWADQPQHF
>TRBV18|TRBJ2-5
CASSPPQGVLGTQYF
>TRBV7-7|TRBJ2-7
CASSLDLAIRGFYEQYF
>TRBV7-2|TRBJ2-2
CASSLEERDTGELFF
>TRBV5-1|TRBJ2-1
CASSNGQGHNEQFF
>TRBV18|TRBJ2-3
CASSPGERSTDTQYF
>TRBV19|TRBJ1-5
CASGQGRQPQHF
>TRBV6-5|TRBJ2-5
CASSRTGTQETQYF
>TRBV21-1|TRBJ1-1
CASSTPCQGDTEAFF
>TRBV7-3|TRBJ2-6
CASKEGASSGANVLTF
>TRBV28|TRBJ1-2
CASTEGRGDYGYTF
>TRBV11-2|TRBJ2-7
CASSPLVIASGRSYEQYF
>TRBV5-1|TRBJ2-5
CASSLGTQDGATQYF
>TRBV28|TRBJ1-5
CASSSTGFNQPQHF
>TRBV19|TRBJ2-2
CASSIVSGELFF
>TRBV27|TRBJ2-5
CASSFYPPRGQETQYF
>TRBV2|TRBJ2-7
CASSLDTGTSGRYEQYF
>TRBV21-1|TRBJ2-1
CASIPSTSGSIDEQFF
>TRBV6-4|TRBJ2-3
CASRPTGLAGVGGTDTQYF
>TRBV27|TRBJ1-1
CASSRGQMNTEAFF
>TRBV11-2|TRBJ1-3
CASSLLTGNSGNTIYF
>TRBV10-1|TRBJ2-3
CASSESLASGPATDTQYF
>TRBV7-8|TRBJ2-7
CASSLEIHSGSHYEQYF
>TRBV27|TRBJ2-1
CASSLPTGLHNEQFF
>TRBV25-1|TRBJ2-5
CASSEGAQETQYF
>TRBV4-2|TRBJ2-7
CASSQDQGGLRLKAQYF
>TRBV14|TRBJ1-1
CASSQPTGLNTEAFF
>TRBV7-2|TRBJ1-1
CASSLGTGNTEAFF
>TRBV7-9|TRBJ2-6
CASSLTGISGANVLTF
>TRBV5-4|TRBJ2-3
CASSRTGLDTQYF
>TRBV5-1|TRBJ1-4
CASSAGQGDEKLFF
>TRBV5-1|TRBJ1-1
CASSFRGVNTEAFF